This T cell receptor (beta chain) was captured in a study of early T cells in non-severe SARS-CoV-2 infection. Study at large: Alpha and beta chains were unpaired, from unsorted whole-blood bulk RNA. Regarding the study as a whole: VDJdb matching, biased toward anti-spike CD8 responses, missed private and CD4 specificities.

Individual cDNA molecules each received unique molecular identifiers attached to them. TCRdb reanalysed the 5' RACE reads using MiXCR and keeps one entry per CDR3 protein. The data hold about 64,000 distinct CDR3 sequences, with around 12% observed a single time. This CDR3 has 11 residues. Trimming removed 6 bases from V and 3 bases from J, with 9 bases in between. Germline CDR1 DFQATT, CDR2 SNEGSKA (reference sequence). Points on this clonotype: Its specificity is unknown.

The sequence derives from an adult who was a healthcare worker with PCR-confirmed SARS-CoV-2 infection or an uninfected control (not recorded which). This chain connects TRBV20-1 to TRBJ2-7, with D hard to call. The sequences come from whole blood, collected at baseline. CDR3 nucleotides: TGCAGTGCCAAAGATATCTACGAGCAGTACTTC. Its protein product is CSAKDIYEQYF.